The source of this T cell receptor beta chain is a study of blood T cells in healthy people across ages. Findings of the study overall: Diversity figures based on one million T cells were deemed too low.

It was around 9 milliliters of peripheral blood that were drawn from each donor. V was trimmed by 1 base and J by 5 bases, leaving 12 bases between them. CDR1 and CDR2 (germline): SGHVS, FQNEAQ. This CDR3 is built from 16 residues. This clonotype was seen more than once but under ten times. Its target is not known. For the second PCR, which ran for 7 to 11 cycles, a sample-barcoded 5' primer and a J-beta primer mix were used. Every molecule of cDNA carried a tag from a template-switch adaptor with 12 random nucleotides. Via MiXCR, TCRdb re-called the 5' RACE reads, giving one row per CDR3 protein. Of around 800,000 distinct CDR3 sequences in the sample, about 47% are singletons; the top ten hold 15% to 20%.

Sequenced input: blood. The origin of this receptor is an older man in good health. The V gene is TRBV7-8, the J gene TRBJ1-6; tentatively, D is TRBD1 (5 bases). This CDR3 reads CASSLVSGLDNSPLHF. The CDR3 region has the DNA TGTGCCAGCAGCTTAGTTTCAGGGTTAGATAATTCACCCCTCCACTTT.